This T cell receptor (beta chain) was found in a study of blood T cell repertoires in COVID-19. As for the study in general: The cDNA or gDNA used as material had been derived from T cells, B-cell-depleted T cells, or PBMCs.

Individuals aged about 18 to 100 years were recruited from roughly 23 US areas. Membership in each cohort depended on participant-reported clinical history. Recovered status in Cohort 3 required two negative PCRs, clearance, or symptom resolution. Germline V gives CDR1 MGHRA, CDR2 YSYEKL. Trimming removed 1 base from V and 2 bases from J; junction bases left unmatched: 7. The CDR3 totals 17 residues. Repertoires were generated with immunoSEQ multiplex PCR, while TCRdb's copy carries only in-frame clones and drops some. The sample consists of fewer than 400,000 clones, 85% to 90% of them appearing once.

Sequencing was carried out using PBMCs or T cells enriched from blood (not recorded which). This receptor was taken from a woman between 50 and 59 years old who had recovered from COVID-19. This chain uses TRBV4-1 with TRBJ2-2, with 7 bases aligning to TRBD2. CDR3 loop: CASSQVGRGSNTGELFF. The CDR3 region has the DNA TGCGCCAGCAGCCAAGTGGGGCGGGGGAGCAACACCGGGGAGCTGTTTTTT.